These 4 T cell receptor beta chains were all obtained from the same sample, sequenced in a study of identifying expanded T cells in peripheral blood. TCRdb keeps only in-frame clones here, not all; method: immunoSEQ multiplex PCR. The table records approximately 110,000 clones, about 89% of them present only once. Source material: blood. Source of these receptors: a person aged 18 to 75 in good health.

The J gene is TRBJ2-1, the V gene TRBV6-1; TRBD1 matches 7 bases. This CDR3 contains 21 residues. Germline CDR1 is MNHNS and CDR2 is SASEGT. V was pared by 2 bases and J by 8 bases, with 27 bases of the junction left unmatched. CDR3 coding DNA: TGTGCCAGCAGTGAACCTACACTCCCCCCACAGGGGCAAAAGGTGTTTTATGAGCAGTTCTTC. It specifies CASSEPTLPPQGQKVFYEQFF.

In nucleotides, the CDR3 is TGTGCCAGCAGCCAAACCGGGGGACAGGGAGGAACTGAAGCTTTCTTT. Its protein is CASSQTGGQGGTEAFF. The chain employs TRBV6-4 and TRBJ1-1, with TRBD1 matching over 9 bases. The CDR3 is made up of 16 amino acids. J lost 5 bases, V lost 6 bases, and 13 bases had no gene match. Germline V gene lookup returns CDR1 MRHNA and CDR2 SNTAGT.

V and J are TRBV29-1 and TRBJ1-2; 8 positions agree with TRBD1. Looked up from germline, CDR1 is SQVTM and CDR2 is ANQGSEA. The ends lost 1 base at V and 5 bases at J; junction bases unmatched: 3. The CDR3 has 13 amino acids. The CDR3 loop is CSVEGDRLYGYTF. The CDR3 DNA reads as TGCAGCGTTGAAGGGGACAGGCTGTATGGCTACACCTTC.

The V gene is TRBV29-1, the J gene TRBJ1-4, with 8 nucleotides matching TRBD1. In germline, CDR1 is SQVTM, CDR2 ANQGSEA. After removal of 4 bases from V and 6 bases from J, the junction contained 7 bases not matched to a gene. There are 14 residues in the CDR3. CDR3 sequence: CSVVSTGGDEKLFF. The CDR3 nucleotides are TGCAGCGTTGTCTCAACAGGGGGAGATGAAAAACTGTTTTTT.